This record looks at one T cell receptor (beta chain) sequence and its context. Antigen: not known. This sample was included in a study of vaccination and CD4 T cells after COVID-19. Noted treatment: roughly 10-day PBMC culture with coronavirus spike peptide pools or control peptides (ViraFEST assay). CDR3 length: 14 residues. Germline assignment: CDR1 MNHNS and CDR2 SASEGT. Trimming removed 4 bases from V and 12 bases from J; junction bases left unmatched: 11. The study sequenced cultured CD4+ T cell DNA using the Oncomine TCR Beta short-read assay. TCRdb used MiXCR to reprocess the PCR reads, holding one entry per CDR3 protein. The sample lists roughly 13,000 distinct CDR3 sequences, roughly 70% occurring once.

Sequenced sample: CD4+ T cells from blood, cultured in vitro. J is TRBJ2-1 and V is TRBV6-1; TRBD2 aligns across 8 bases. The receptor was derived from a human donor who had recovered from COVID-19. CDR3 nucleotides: TGTGCCAGCAGTGCCTCAGGTGCCCGGGAGGGGCAGTTCTTC. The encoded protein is CASSASGAREGQFF.